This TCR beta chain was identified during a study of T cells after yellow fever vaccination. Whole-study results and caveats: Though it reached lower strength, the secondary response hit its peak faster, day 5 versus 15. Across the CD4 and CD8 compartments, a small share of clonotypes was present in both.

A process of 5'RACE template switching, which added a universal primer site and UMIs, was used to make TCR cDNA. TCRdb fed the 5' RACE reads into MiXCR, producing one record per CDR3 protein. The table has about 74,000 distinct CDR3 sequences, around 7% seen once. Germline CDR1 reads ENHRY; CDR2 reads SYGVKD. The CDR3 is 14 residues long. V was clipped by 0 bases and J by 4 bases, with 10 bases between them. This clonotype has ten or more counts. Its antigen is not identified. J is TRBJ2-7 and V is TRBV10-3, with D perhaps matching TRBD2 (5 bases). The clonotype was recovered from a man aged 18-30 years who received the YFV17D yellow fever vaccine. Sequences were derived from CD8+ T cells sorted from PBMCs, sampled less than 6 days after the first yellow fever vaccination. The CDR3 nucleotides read TGTGCCATCAGTGAGTCGAATAGACTATACGAGCAGTACTTC. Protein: CAISESNRLYEQYF.